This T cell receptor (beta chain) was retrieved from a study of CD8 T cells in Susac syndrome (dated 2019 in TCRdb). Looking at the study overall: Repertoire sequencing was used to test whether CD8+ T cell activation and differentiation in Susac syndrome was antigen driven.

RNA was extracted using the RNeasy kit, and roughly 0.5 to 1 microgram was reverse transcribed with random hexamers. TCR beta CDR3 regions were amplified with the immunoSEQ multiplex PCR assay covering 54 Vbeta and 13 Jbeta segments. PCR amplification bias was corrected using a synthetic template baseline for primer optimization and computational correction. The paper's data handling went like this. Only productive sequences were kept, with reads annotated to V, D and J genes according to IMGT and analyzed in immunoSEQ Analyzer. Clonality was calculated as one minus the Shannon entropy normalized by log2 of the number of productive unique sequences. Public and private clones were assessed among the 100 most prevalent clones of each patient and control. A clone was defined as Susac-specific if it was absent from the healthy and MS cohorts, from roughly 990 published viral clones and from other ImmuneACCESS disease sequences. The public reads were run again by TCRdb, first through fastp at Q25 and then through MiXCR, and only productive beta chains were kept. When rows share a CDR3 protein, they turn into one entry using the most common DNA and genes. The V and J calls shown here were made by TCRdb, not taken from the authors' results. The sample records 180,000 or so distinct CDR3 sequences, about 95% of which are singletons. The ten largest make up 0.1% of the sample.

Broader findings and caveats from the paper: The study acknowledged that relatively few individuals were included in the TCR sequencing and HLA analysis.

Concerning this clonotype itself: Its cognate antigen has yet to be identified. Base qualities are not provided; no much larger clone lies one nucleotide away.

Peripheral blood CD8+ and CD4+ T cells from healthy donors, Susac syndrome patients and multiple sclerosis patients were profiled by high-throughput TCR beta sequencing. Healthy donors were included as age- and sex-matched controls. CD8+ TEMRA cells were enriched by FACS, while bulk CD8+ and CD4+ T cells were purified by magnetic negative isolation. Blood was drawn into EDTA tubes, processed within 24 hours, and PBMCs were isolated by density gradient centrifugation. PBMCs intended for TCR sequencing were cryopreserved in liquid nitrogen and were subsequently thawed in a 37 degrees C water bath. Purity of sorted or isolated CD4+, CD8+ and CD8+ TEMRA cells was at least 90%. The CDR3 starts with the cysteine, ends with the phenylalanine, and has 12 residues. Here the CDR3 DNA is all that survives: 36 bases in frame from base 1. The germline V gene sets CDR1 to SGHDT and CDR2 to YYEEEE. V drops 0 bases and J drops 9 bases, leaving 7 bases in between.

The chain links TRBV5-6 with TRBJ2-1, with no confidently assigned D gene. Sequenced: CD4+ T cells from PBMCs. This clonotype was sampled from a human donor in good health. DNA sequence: TGTGCCAGCAGCTTGGGTGGAGCTGAGCAGTTCTTC. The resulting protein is CASSLGGAEQFF.